The 23 T cell receptor beta chains in this list originate from one sample, sequenced in a study of T cells in Graves' hyperthyroidism and ophthalmopathy. TCR beta CDR3 regions were amplified from RNA transcripts. Initially, a first-round RT-PCR of the TCR CDR3 employed the HTBI primer set. One entry per CDR3 protein results from TCRdb running MiXCR on the multiplex PCR reads. The table lists roughly 350,000 distinct CDR3 sequences, approximately 15% of them singletons, with about 20% in the top ten. The sequenced sample was blood. The origin of the receptors is a woman between 25 and 40 years old with Graves' ophthalmopathy.

There are many counts of this clonotype. DNA of the CDR3: TGTGCCAGCAGCCAACAAAATAGAGATACGCAGTATTTT. Residues: CASSQQNRDTQYF. The chain links TRBV3-1 to TRBJ2-3; D unclear. Trimming shortened V by 2 bases and J by 5 bases, and 8 bases separated the two germline ends. In germline, CDR1 is LGHDT, CDR2 YNNKEL (reference sequence). CDR3 length equals 13 residues.

In this sample, this clonotype turned up a few times. The rearrangement uses TRBV5-1 and TRBJ1-3, with D tentatively TRBD1 (5 bases). The V and J ends lost 2 bases and 1 base respectively, with 10 bases between them. The CDR3 is 15 residues long. Germline loops: CDR1 SGHRS, CDR2 YFSETQ. In DNA form, the CDR3 reads TGCGCCAGCAGCTTCTCGGGGGTTTCTGGAAACACCATATATTTT. This codes for CASSFSGVSGNTIYF.

This chain links TRBV24-1 with TRBJ2-7; possible D gene TRBD2, 6 bases. Germline V gene lookup returns CDR1 KGHDR and CDR2 SFDVKD. This CDR3 is 16 amino acids long. The V end was cut by 1 base, the J end by 2 bases, with 14 bases between. The CDR3 is CATSDFGVRGPYEQYF. The CDR3 DNA reads as TGTGCCACCAGTGATTTTGGGGTGCGGGGACCCTACGAGCAGTACTTC.

Many counts were recorded for this clonotype. The gene calls are TRBV20-1 and TRBJ2-2; 10 positions agree with TRBD2. CDR3 length: 14 amino acids. The V gene's germline CDR1 is DFQATT and CDR2 SNEGSKA (reference sequence). Losses at the gene ends were 4 bases for V and 4 bases for J; bases not matched to a gene: 3. In DNA form, the CDR3 reads TGCAGTGCTACAGCGGGGGGGACCACCGGGGAGCTGTTTTTT. This sequence encodes CSATAGGTTGELFF.

The CDR3 loop is CASSEKPGASRRETQYF. The CDR3 coding sequence is TGTGCCAGCAGTGAAAAACCTGGGGCTAGCCGTCGAGAGACCCAGTACTTC. The rearrangement links TRBV6-1 to TRBJ2-5, with D perhaps matching TRBD1 or TRBD2 (5 bases each). Germline CDR1 is MNHNS and CDR2 is SASEGT. Deletions cut 2 bases from V and 4 bases from J, with 20 bases between. The CDR3 sequence is 17 residues long.

A word on this clonotype: It may be a read error: a sequence one base away is much more abundant. The V call is TRBV7-2, the J call TRBJ1-3; 7 nucleotides align to TRBD1. The CDR3 totals 13 residues. CDR1 is SGHTA and CDR2 is FQGNSA in the germline V gene. Here the CDR3 reads CASSRAGGNTLYF. CDR3 sequence (DNA): TGTGCCAGCTCTCGGGCAGGGGGAAACACCTTATATTTT.

The sample holds one count of this clonotype. The chain employs TRBV12-3 or TRBV12-4 and TRBJ2-1, with 13 bases aligning to TRBD2. V gave up 5 bases and J gave up 12 bases; unmatched junction bases: 4. The CDR3 runs to 13 residues. The CDR3 sequence is CASSLGLAGRQFF. For the CDR3, the DNA is TGTGCCAGCAGTCTGGGACTAGCGGGGAGGCAGTTCTTC.

This clonotype was counted at least ten times. The V call is TRBV3-1, the J call TRBJ1-2, with D unclear. The germline V and J ends were trimmed by 7 bases and 4 bases, with 16 bases remaining between them. In germline, CDR1 is LGHDT, CDR2 YNNKEL (reference sequence). The CDR3 has 14 residues. This CDR3 is CASKGSTTIYGYTF. DNA of the CDR3: TGTGCCAGCAAAGGGTCTACGACGATCTATGGCTACACCTTC.

The V gene is TRBV27, the J gene TRBJ1-5, with D perhaps matching TRBD1 (5 bases). V was cut by 6 bases and J by 5 bases, with 11 bases left in between. The CDR3 runs 13 residues. Germline loops: CDR1 MNHEY, CDR2 SMNVEV (reference sequence). In DNA form, the CDR3 reads TGTGCCAGCAGATCCAGGGCTTATCAGCCCCAGCATTTT. Translating gives CASRSRAYQPQHF.

This clonotype appeared many times. V gene TRBV7-2 combines with J gene TRBJ2-7; no reliable D call. The CDR3 runs to 13 residues. The V gene lost 5 bases and the J gene lost 5 bases, with 13 bases spanning the gap. Germline V gene sequence: CDR1 SGHTA, CDR2 FQGNSA. In DNA form, the CDR3 reads TGTGCCAGCAGCCGGTTCACGGGTCACGAGCAGTACTTC. Protein product: CASSRFTGHEQYF.

In this sample, this clonotype turned up many times. This chain links TRBV30 with TRBJ2-5, with D possibly TRBD2 on 5 matching bases. CDR3 length: 13 amino acids. V was shortened by 3 bases and J by 4 bases, with 12 bases between the two germline ends. CDR1 is GTSNPN and CDR2 is SVGIG in the germline V gene (reference sequence). The CDR3 sequence: CAWSFGVVETQYF. The CDR3 nucleotides are TGTGCCTGGAGCTTCGGGGTAGTAGAGACCCAGTACTTC.

This clonotype was detected many times. This chain joins TRBV28 and TRBJ2-5; tentatively, D is TRBD1 or TRBD2 (6 bases each). The CDR3 is made up of 16 amino acids. The V end was cut by 2 bases, the J end by 2 bases, with 15 bases between. Germline CDR1 reads MDHEN; CDR2 reads SYDVKM. The CDR3 sequence is CASSLASEGGQETQYF. CDR3 DNA sequence: TGTGCCAGCAGTTTAGCTTCCGAAGGGGGGCAAGAGACCCAGTACTTC.

This clonotype was seen ten or more times. This sequence joins TRBV20-1 and TRBJ2-7; D uncertain. Germline assignment: CDR1 DFQATT and CDR2 SNEGSKA (reference sequence). Trimming took 0 bases from V and 6 from J, leaving 3 bases between them. The CDR3 is 10 residues long. CDR3 in DNA: TGCAGTGCTAGAGATTCCGAGCAGTACTTC. As protein: CSARDSEQYF.

At least ten counts were recorded for this clonotype. The chain links TRBV25-1 to TRBJ2-1, with D maybe TRBD2 (6 bases). The CDR3 is 17 residues long. Trimming shortened V by 4 bases and J by 0 bases, and 16 bases separated the two germline ends. Germline CDR1 reads MGHDK; CDR2 reads SYGVNS. For the CDR3, the DNA is TGTGCCAGCAGTGTACGACTCCGGGGGTCCTCCTACAATGAGCAGTTCTTC. Amino acids: CASSVRLRGSSYNEQFF.

This clonotype was recorded many times. The chain has TRBV11-2 and TRBJ2-7; a weak D match, TRBD1 (7 bases). The CDR3 has 18 amino acids. The germline V gene encodes CDR1 SGHAT and CDR2 FQNNGV. With 5 bases removed from V and 4 bases from J, the gap between germline ends came to 27 bases. The CDR3 nucleotides read TGTGCCAGCAGCGACCCGACAGGGAGGCCTCCTCAGCCTTACGAGCAGTACTTC. It codes for CASSDPTGRPPQPYEQYF.

The chain links TRBV6-1 to TRBJ1-6, with D possibly TRBD1 on 5 matching bases. Germline-derived CDR1 and CDR2 are MNHNS and SASEGT. The CDR3 covers 15 residues. Trimming removed 4 bases at V and 6 bases at J, with 13 bases between. CDR3 DNA sequence: TGTGCCAGCAGTGGGGGCAGGGTGAGTAATTCACCCCTCCACTTT. Translation gives CASSGGRVSNSPLHF.

Many counts were recorded for this clonotype. The chain joins TRBV12-3 or TRBV12-4 to TRBJ2-6, with a weak D call TRBD2 (6 bases). The ends were cut back, 6 bases at V and 6 bases at J, with 15 bases in the middle. The CDR3 consists of 15 residues. CDR3 sequence: CASSLQVAEANVLTF. CDR3 in DNA: TGTGCCAGCAGCCTACAGGTAGCGGAGGCCAACGTCCTGACTTTC.

This clonotype was counted many times. The CDR3 reads CASSGGTAYEQYF. CDR3 bases: TGTGCCAGCAGCGGCGGGACAGCCTACGAGCAGTACTTC. The V gene is TRBV7-9, the J gene TRBJ2-7; D is possibly TRBD1 (7 bases). V was pared by 5 bases and J by 2 bases, with 10 bases between. In germline, CDR1 is SEHNR, CDR2 FQNEAQ (reference sequence). The CDR3 extends over 13 amino acids.

This clonotype was observed at least ten times. The chain recombines TRBV20-1 with TRBJ2-3; D perhaps matches TRBD1 (5 bases). The CDR3 length is 12 residues. The germline V and J ends were trimmed by 3 bases and 4 bases, with 8 bases remaining between them. CDR1 and CDR2 (germline): DFQATT, SNEGSKA (reference sequence). The CDR3 region is CSASIGADTQYF. In DNA form, the CDR3 reads TGCAGTGCTAGTATAGGGGCAGATACGCAGTATTTT.

This clonotype was found many times. The rearrangement links TRBV5-8 to TRBJ2-7; D is ambiguous. This CDR3 spans 13 amino acids. V dropped 4 bases and J dropped 4 bases, with 12 bases sitting between them. Germline loops: CDR1 SGHTS, CDR2 YDEGEE. In DNA form, the CDR3 reads TGTGCCAGCAGCACACGCGAGGCGTACGAGCAGTACTTC. It is translated as CASSTREAYEQYF.

This clonotype has a count of ten or more. The chain uses TRBV20-1 and TRBJ1-1; maybe TRBD1 (6 bases). CDR1 and CDR2 from the germline V gene are DFQATT and SNEGSKA (reference sequence). The V end was cut by 3 bases, the J end by 0 bases, with 17 bases between. This CDR3 contains 16 residues. CDR3 loop: CSARIQGVPMNTEAFF. In DNA, the CDR3 is TGCAGTGCTAGGATACAGGGAGTCCCCATGAACACTGAAGCTTTCTTT.

This clonotype was seen ten or more times. The rearrangement uses TRBV7-9 and TRBJ2-3; TRBD2 agrees at 8 bases. The CDR3 has 15 amino acids. CDR1 is SEHNR and CDR2 is FQNEAQ in the germline V gene (reference sequence). V lost 3 bases to trimming and J lost 5 bases; unmatched junction nucleotides: 7. This CDR3 reads CASSFLGGAGDTQYF. CDR3 DNA: TGTGCCAGCAGCTTCCTCGGGGGGGCTGGAGATACGCAGTATTTT.

This clonotype occurred many times. The rearrangement uses TRBV18 and TRBJ1-2, with 7 bases matching TRBD1. The CDR3 sequence is 15 residues long. CDR1 and CDR2 from the germline V gene are KGHSH and LQKENI. With V trimmed by 6 bases and J by 5 bases, 12 bases remained unmatched. CDR3 region: CASSLTTGVGYGYTF. CDR3 in DNA: TGTGCCAGCTCCCTAACCACAGGGGTAGGGTATGGCTACACCTTC.